This TCR beta chain was sequenced for a study of T cell responses to AZD1222 COVID-19 vaccine. Broader study findings: Repertoire sampling occurred only after the peak T cell response. AZD1222 recipients seropositive at baseline numbered only six. Clonal diversity was possibly underestimated, and white British individuals and females predominated among donors.

Points on this clone: The antigen remains undetermined.

The assay was immunoSEQ multiplex PCR, and TCRdb's table has in-frame clones only and misses some. The sample gives around 110,000 clones, roughly 84% of which show up once; around 7.2% is in the top ten. Here the sequenced sample was peripheral blood, taken on day 0 of AZD1222 vaccination. The TCR was taken from an adult in good health.

CDR3 coding DNA: TGCGCCAGCAGCCAAGCAGCAGGTCCGCAGTATTTT. This gives the protein CASSQAAGPQYF. This chain joins TRBV4-1 and TRBJ2-3, with D unresolved. This CDR3 spans 12 amino acids. Deletions cut 1 base from V and 10 bases from J, with 9 bases between. Germline assignment: CDR1 MGHRA and CDR2 YSYEKL.